This is a list of T cell receptor beta chains from one sample in a study of cytomegalovirus exposure and HLA in healthy donors. Produced via immunoSEQ multiplex PCR; TCRdb's table is partial and in-frame only. The sample records a few hundred thousand clones, roughly 89% being singletons. The material sequenced was PBMCs. The receptors originated from a woman under 30 in good health and CMV-seronegative. The CDR3 runs from the conserved cysteine through the conserved F or W. The D gene is left open where the match is weak. Not every row has a clone size; where given, it reads once, few, many or a size class.

D,V,J,size,DNA,CDR3
NA,TRBV7-2,TRBJ2-1,NA,TGTGCCAGCAGCCCCCGACTAGTCTCCGAGCAGTTCTTC,CASSPRLVSEQFF
TRBD1,TRBV23-1,TRBJ2-7,NA,TGCGCCAGCGCCGGCCGGGACAGTTCCTACGAGCAGTACTTC,CASAGRDSSYEQYF
NA,TRBV27,TRBJ2-2,NA,TGTGCCAGCAGTCCGGGACTGGACACCGGGGAGCTGTTTTTT,CASSPGLDTGELFF
TRBD1,TRBV28,TRBJ2-1,NA,TGTGCCAGCACTGGTGACAGGGGTGACTACAATGAGCAGTTCTTC,CASTGDRGDYNEQFF
NA,TRBV10-3,TRBJ2-2,NA,TGTGCCATCGGCCCGTTCGGGGAGCTGTTTTTT,CAIGPFGELFF
TRBD1,TRBV27,TRBJ2-1,NA,TGTGCCAGCACGACAGGGGGGTACAATGAGCAGTTCTTC,CASTTGGYNEQFF
NA,TRBV2,TRBJ2-2,NA,TGTGCCAGCAGACAGGGCCTAAACACCGGGGAGCTGTTTTTT,CASRQGLNTGELFF
NA,TRBV10-3,TRBJ1-5,NA,TGTGCCATCAGTACTGATAGCAATCAGCCCCAGCATTTT,CAISTDSNQPQHF
NA,TRBV28,TRBJ1-6,NA,TGTGCCAGCAGTTGGGGGCGGGGGAATAATTCACCCCTCCACTTT,CASSWGRGNNSPLHF
TRBD1,TRBV16,TRBJ2-4,NA,TGTGCCAGCAGCCAATCCTCAGGGGGCGAAAACATTCAGTACTTC,CASSQSSGGENIQYF
NA,TRBV2,TRBJ2-2,NA,TGTGCCAGCAGATTAAACACCGGGGAGCTGTTTTTT,CASRLNTGELFF
NA,TRBV19,TRBJ1-5,NA,TGTGCCGGAGGGAGGGGCGGGAATCAGCCCCAGCATTTT,CAGGRGGNQPQHF
NA,TRBV6-5,TRBJ2-5,NA,TGTGCCAGCAGTTACTCTGTCGGTACCCAAGAGACCCAGTACTTC,CASSYSVGTQETQYF
NA,TRBV5-1,TRBJ2-1,NA,TGCGCCAGCAACAAGGAGGGGTCAGACTCCTACAATGAGCAGTTCTTC,CASNKEGSDSYNEQFF
NA,TRBV9,TRBJ1-3,NA,TGTGCCAGCAGCGTAGGGCAGGGCGCGGGAAACACCATATATTTT,CASSVGQGAGNTIYF
NA,TRBV2,TRBJ1-6,few,TGTGCCAGCAGTGACAGGGCACCCCTCCACTTT,CASSDRAPLHF
NA,TRBV9,TRBJ1-2,NA,TGTGCCAGCAGCCCCGACAGTAACTATGGCTACACCTTC,CASSPDSNYGYTF
NA,TRBV9,TRBJ1-6,NA,TGTGCCAGCAGCGGTCGCGCAGGGGTTAATTCACCCCTCCACTTT,CASSGRAGVNSPLHF
NA,TRBV2,TRBJ1-3,few,TGTGCCAGCAAGCTCGACACCATATATTTT,CASKLDTIYF
TRBD1,TRBV9,TRBJ2-7,NA,TGTGCCAGCAGCGTAGGTGTGGGACAGGAACAAAGCCACGAGCAGTACTTC,CASSVGVGQEQSHEQYF
NA,TRBV5-1,TRBJ2-2,NA,TGCGCCAGCAGCTTGGGAGGCTCCCTGAACACCGGGGAGCTGTTTTTT,CASSLGGSLNTGELFF
TRBD1,TRBV5-1,TRBJ1-1,NA,TGCGCCAGCAGCTTGGGGGACAGGGTCCCTACTGAAGCTTTCTTT,CASSLGDRVPTEAFF
NA,TRBV30,TRBJ1-5,NA,TGTGCCTGGAGTGTAATGGGGACTACAAATCAGCCCCAGCATTTT,CAWSVMGTTNQPQHF
TRBD2,TRBV13,TRBJ2-3,NA,TGTGCCAGCAGCCCTAGCGGGGGCCCCCATGATACGCAGTATTTT,CASSPSGGPHDTQYF
NA,TRBV27,TRBJ1-6,NA,TGTGCCAGCAGAAAGACGGAATCAGGTTTTAATTCACCCCTCCACTTT,CASRKTESGFNSPLHF
NA,TRBV21-1,TRBJ2-3,NA,TGTGCCAGCAGCACGGCCGACCGGGACAGGGACACAGATACGCAGTATTTT,CASSTADRDRDTDTQYF
NA,TRBV2,TRBJ2-5,NA,TGTGCCAGCAGCCCCCTCGGTCCCCCCCCTCAAGAGACCCAGTACTTC,CASSPLGPPPQETQYF
NA,TRBV10-2,TRBJ1-4,NA,TGCGCCAGCAGTGAGTCCCAGGGTGGGGATGAAAAACTGTTTTTT,CASSESQGGDEKLFF
NA,TRBV5-6,TRBJ1-1,NA,TGTGCCAGCAGCAGGGGCCCTTTGAACACTGAAGCTTTCTTT,CASSRGPLNTEAFF
NA,TRBV27,TRBJ1-1,NA,TGTGCCAGCAGTTTGGGGGCGGGGGGGGCCACTGAAGCTTTCTTT,CASSLGAGGATEAFF
TRBD2,TRBV5-1,TRBJ2-3,NA,TGCGCCAGCGACGGGACTAGCGGGGGACAGAGCACAGATACGCAGTATTTT,CASDGTSGGQSTDTQYF
NA,TRBV6-1,TRBJ1-4,once,TGTGCCAGCAGGTTAACAACTAATGAAAAACTGTTTTTT,CASRLTTNEKLFF
NA,TRBV10-3,TRBJ1-6,NA,TGTGCCATCAGTGAGATAGGGGGATATAATTCACCCCTCCACTTT,CAISEIGGYNSPLHF
NA,TRBV15,TRBJ1-5,NA,TGTGCCACCAGCAGAGAAACGGGGCAGGGGCGCAATCAGCCCCAGCATTTT,CATSRETGQGRNQPQHF
NA,TRBV11-2,TRBJ2-7,NA,TGTGCCAGCAGCTTAGTGGGTCGTGGGACGGGGGCCTACGAGCAGTACTTC,CASSLVGRGTGAYEQYF
NA,TRBV7-2,TRBJ1-1,NA,TGTGCCAGCAGCTTATCCCCGCCGGGCACTGAAGCTTTCTTT,CASSLSPPGTEAFF
TRBD1,TRBV5-1,TRBJ2-7,NA,TGCGCCAGCAGCTCCACGACAGGGCGGTACGAGCAGTACTTC,CASSSTTGRYEQYF
TRBD1,TRBV28,TRBJ2-1,once,TGTGCCAGCAGTCCCTTTGGGGACAGGAGTGCTGATATTTACAATGAGCAGTTCTTC,CASSPFGDRSADIYNEQFF
NA,TRBV5-1,TRBJ2-7,NA,TGCGCCAGTTACAGGGACTCCTACGAGCAGTACTTC,CASYRDSYEQYF
NA,TRBV21-1,TRBJ2-1,NA,TGTGCCAGCAGGTTAAGGGACAGAGGCTACAATGAGCAGTTCTTC,CASRLRDRGYNEQFF
NA,TRBV5-4,TRBJ2-7,NA,TGTGCCAGCAGCTTGGATCTGAGGGACTCCTCCTACGAGCAGTACTTC,CASSLDLRDSSYEQYF
NA,TRBV18,TRBJ1-4,NA,TGTGCCAGCTCACCGACCCGGGTCGGGACTAATGAAAAACTGTTTTTT,CASSPTRVGTNEKLFF
NA,TRBV6-5,TRBJ2-1,NA,TGTGCCAGCAGTTCTTCCCCAAGCTTCTACAATGAGCAGTTCTTC,CASSSSPSFYNEQFF
TRBD1,TRBV7-2,TRBJ1-1,NA,TGTGCCAGCAGCTTTTCCTTGGGACAGTCACACACTGAAGCTTTCTTT,CASSFSLGQSHTEAFF
NA,TRBV6-5,TRBJ2-2,NA,TGTGCCAGCAGTTTCCTCGGGTCCACCGGGGAGCTGTTTTTT,CASSFLGSTGELFF
NA,TRBV28,TRBJ2-6,NA,TGTGCCAGCAGGCCCGCCAGCTCTGGGGCCAACGTCCTGACTTTC,CASRPASSGANVLTF
TRBD1,TRBV6-4,TRBJ2-2,NA,TGTGCCAGCAGTGACGGACAGGGCCACACCGGGGAGCTGTTTTTT,CASSDGQGHTGELFF
NA,TRBV14,TRBJ2-3,NA,TGTGCCAGCAGTTCACTCCCAGGGCGCACAGATACGCAGTATTTT,CASSSLPGRTDTQYF
NA,TRBV11-2,TRBJ1-5,few,TGTGCCAGCAGCTTACTTACAGATCAGCCCCAGCATTTT,CASSLLTDQPQHF
TRBD1,TRBV7-9,TRBJ1-5,NA,TGTGCCAGCAGCGACCATTCTTCCGGGACAGAGTATAGCAATCAGCCCCAGCATTTT,CASSDHSSGTEYSNQPQHF
TRBD1,TRBV29-1,TRBJ1-1,NA,TGCAGCGTTGAAGACGGGACAGGGGGAGCTTTCTTT,CSVEDGTGGAFF
NA,TRBV7-9,TRBJ2-7,NA,TGTGCCAGCTCTAGGACAGACATCGAGCAGTACTTC,CASSRTDIEQYF
TRBD1,TRBV5-1,TRBJ2-2,NA,TGCGCCAGCAGAGACCGGGACAGGGAACCCGGGGAGCTGTTTTTT,CASRDRDREPGELFF
TRBD1,TRBV18,TRBJ2-1,NA,TGTGCCAGCTCACCGGCGACAGGGGGGTTCTACAATGAGCAGTTCTTC,CASSPATGGFYNEQFF
NA,TRBV27,TRBJ2-1,NA,TGTGCCAGCAGTTTATCCCCGAGCTCCTACAATGAGCAGTTCTTC,CASSLSPSSYNEQFF
TRBD1,TRBV10-3,TRBJ2-2,NA,TGTGCCTTGGGACAGGGGCCCGGGGAGCTGTTTTTT,CALGQGPGELFF
NA,TRBV7-9,TRBJ2-5,NA,TGTGCCAGCAGCCCCGTGGGACTGCAAGAGACCCAGTACTTC,CASSPVGLQETQYF
TRBD1,TRBV5-1,TRBJ1-5,NA,TGCGCCAGCAGCCCGGGGACAGGGGGTGGTCAGCCCCAGCATTTT,CASSPGTGGGQPQHF